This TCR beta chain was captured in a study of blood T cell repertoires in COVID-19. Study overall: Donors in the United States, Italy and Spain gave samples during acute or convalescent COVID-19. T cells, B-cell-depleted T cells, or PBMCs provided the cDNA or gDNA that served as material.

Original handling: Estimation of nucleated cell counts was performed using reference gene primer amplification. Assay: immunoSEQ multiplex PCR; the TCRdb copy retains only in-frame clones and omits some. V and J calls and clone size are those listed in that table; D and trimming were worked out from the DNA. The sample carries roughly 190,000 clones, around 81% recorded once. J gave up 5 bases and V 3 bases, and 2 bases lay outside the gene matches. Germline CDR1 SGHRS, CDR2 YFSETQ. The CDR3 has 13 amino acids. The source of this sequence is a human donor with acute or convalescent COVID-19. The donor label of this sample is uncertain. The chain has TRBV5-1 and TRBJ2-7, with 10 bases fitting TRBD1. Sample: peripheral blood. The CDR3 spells CASSWTGGDEQYF. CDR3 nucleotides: TGCGCCAGCAGCTGGACAGGGGGGGACGAGCAGTACTTC.